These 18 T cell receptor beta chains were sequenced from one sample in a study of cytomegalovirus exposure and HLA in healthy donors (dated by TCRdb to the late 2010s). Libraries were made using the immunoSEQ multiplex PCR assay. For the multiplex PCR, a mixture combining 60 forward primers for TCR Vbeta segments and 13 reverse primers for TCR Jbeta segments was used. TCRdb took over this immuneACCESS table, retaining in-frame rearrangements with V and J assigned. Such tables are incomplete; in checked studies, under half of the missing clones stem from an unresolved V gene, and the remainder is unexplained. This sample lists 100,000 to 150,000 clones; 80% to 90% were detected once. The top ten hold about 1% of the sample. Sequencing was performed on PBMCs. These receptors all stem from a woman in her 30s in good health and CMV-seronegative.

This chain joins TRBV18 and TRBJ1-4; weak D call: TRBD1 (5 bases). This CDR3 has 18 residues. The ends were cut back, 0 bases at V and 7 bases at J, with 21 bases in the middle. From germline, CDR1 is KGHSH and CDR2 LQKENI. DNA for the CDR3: TGTGCCAGCTCACCACCTTGGGGCAGTGACAGAGGTAGTGAAAAACTGTTTTTT. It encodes CASSPPWGSDRGSEKLFF.

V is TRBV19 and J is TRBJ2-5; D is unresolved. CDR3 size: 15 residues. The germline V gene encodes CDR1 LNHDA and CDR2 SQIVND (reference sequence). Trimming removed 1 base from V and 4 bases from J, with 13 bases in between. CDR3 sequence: CASSIGRPPRETQYF. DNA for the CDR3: TGTGCCAGTAGTATAGGGAGACCACCAAGAGAGACCCAGTACTTC.

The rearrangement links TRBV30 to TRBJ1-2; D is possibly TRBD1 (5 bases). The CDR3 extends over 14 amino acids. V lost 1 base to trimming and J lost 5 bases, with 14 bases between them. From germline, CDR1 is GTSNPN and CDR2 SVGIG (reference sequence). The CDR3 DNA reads TGTGCCTGGAGTGATAAAGGGACTCCTTATGGCTACACCTTC. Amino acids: CAWSDKGTPYGYTF.

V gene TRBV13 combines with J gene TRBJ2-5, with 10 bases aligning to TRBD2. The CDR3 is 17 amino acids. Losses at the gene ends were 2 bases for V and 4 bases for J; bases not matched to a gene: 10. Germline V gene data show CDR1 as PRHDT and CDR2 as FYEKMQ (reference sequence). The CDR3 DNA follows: TGTGCCAGCAGCTTAAGCCCGCTAGCGGGAGTGCGAGAGACCCAGTACTTC. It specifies CASSLSPLAGVRETQYF.

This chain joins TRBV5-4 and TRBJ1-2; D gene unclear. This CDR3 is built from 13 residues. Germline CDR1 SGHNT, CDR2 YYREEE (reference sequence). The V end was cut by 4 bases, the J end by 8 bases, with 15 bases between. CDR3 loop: CASSLQPRRGYTF. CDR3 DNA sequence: TGTGCCAGCAGCCTTCAACCACGGCGGGGCTACACCTTC.

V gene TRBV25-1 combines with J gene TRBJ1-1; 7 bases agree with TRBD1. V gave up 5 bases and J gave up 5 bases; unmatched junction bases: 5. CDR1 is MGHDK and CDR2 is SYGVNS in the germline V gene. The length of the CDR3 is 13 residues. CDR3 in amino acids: CASSNTGATEAFF. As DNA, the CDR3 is TGTGCCAGCAGTAACACAGGGGCTACTGAAGCTTTCTTT. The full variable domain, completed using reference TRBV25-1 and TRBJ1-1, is EADIYQTPRYLVIGTGKKITLECSQTMGHDKMYWYQQDPGMELHLIHYSYGVNSTEKGDLSSESTVSRIRTEHFPLTLESARPSHTSQYLCASSNTGATEAFFGQGTRLTVV.

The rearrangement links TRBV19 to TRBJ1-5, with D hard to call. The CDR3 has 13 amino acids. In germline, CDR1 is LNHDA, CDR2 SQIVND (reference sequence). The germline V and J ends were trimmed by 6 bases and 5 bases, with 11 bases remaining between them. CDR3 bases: TGTGCCAGTAGCCCCATGGGAGATCAGCCCCAGCATTTT. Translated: CASSPMGDQPQHF.

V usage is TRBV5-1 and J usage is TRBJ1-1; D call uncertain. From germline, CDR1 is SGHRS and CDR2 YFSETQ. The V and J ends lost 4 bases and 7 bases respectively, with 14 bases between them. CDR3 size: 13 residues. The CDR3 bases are TGCGCCAGCAGCCATGGCCCCGAGGGTGAAGCTTTCTTT. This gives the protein CASSHGPEGEAFF. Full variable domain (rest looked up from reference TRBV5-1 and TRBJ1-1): KAGVTQTPRYLIKTRGQQVTLSCSPISGHRSVSWYQQTPGQGLQFLFEYFSETQRNKGNFPGRFSGRQFSNSRSEMNVSTLELGDSALYLCASSHGPEGEAFFGQGTRLTVV.

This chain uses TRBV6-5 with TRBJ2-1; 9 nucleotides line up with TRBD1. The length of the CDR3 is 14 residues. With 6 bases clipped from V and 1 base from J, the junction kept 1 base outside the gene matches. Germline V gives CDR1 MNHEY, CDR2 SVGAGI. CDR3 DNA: TGTGCCAGCAGGACAGGGGGTTCCTACAATGAGCAGTTCTTC. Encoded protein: CASRTGGSYNEQFF.

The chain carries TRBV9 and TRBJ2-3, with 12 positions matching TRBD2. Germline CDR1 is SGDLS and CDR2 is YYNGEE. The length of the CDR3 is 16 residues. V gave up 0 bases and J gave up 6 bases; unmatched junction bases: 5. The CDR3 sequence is CASSVGTSGISDTQYF. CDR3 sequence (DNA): TGTGCCAGCAGCGTAGGGACTAGCGGGATTTCCGATACGCAGTATTTT.

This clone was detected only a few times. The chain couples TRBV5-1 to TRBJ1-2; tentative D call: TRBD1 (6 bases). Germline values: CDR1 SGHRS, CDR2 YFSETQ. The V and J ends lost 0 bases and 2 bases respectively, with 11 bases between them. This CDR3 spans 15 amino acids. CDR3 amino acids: CASSLAQGRNYGYTF. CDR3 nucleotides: TGCGCCAGCAGCTTGGCACAGGGTCGAAACTATGGCTACACCTTC.

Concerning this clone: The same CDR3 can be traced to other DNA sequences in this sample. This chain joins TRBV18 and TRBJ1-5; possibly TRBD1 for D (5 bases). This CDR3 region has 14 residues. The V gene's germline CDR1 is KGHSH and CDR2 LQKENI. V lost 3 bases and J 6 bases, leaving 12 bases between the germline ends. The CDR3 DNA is TGTGCCAGCTCACCTGGGCAGGGTGGTCAGCCCCAGCATTTT. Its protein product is CASSPGQGGQPQHF.

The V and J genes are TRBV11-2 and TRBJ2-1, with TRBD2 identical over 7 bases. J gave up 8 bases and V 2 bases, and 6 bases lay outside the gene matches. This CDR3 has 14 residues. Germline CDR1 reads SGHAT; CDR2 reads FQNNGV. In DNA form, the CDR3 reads TGTGCCAGCAGCTTAAGAGGGGAGGGCGATGAGCAGTTCTTC. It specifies CASSLRGEGDEQFF.

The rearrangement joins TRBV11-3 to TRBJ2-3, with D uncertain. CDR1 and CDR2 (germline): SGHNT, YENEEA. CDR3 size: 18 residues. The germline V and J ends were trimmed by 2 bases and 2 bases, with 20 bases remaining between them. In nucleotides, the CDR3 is TGTGCCAGCAGCTTATCAGGCTCCAGTTTAGGTGACACAGATACGCAGTATTTT. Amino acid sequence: CASSLSGSSLGDTDTQYF.

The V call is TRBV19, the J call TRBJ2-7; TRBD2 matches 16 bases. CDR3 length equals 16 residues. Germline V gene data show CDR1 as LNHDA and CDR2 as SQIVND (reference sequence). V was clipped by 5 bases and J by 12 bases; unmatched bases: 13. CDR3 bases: TGTGCCAGTAGTGCTCCCTCCGGGACTAGCGGGAGGGCCCTGTACTTC. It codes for CASSAPSGTSGRALYF. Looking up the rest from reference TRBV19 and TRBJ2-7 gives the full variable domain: DGGITQSPKYLFRKEGQNVTLSCEQNLNHDAMYWYRQDPGQGLRLIYYSQIVNDFQKGDIAEGYSVSREKKESFPLTVTSAQKNPTAFYLCASSAPSGTSGRALYFGPGTRLTVT.

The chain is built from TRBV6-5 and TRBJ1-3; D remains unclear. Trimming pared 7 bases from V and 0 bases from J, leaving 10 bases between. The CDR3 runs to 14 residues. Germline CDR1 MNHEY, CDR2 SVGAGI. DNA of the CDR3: TGTGCCAGCAACCCCGCAGGCTCTGGAAACACCATATATTTT. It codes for CASNPAGSGNTIYF.

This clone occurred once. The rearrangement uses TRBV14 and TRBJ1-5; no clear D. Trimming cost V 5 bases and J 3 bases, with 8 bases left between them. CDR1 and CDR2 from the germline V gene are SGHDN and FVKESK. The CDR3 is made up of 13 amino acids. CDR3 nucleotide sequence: TGTGCCAGCAGCACTACAACCAATCAGCCCCAGCATTTT. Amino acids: CASSTTTNQPQHF.

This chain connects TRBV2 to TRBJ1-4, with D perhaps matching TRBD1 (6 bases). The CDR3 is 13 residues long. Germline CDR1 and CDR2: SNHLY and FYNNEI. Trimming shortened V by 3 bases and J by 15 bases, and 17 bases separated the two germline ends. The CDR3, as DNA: TGTGCCAGCAGTGAGGTCGCCGGAGACAGGATGTTTTTT. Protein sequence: CASSEVAGDRMFF.